The T cell receptor (beta chain) under discussion was sequenced for a study of cytomegalovirus exposure and HLA in healthy donors. Study-wide results and limits: When a later analysis was performed, an Asian-associated ancestry cluster reportedly had fewer N-insertions than the approximately 680-donor mean. Immune exposure information comprised only CMV serostatus. In a later analysis, the majority of CMV-associated beta chains seemingly showed HLA restriction.

Use of 60 Vbeta and 13 Jbeta primers characterized the PCR. The protocol was immunoSEQ multiplex PCR, while the TCRdb copy is restricted to in-frame clones and leaves out a portion. Of about 160,000 clones detected, roughly 80% appear once; the ten largest clones hold 3% to 3.5%. The germline V gene has CDR1 SNHLY and CDR2 FYNNEI. The V gene end was trimmed by 1 base and the J gene end by 0 bases; junction bases not matched to a gene: 6. The CDR3 spans 17 residues. In the case of this clone: Its specificity is not known.

Input material: PBMCs. This sequence originates from a woman in her thirties or forties in good health and CMV-seronegative. This sequence joins TRBV2 and TRBJ1-5; 7 nucleotides match TRBD1. The CDR3 DNA follows: TGTGCCAGCAGTGAAGGGGGGACAGCATATAGCAATCAGCCCCAGCATTTT. It codes for CASSEGGTAYSNQPQHF.